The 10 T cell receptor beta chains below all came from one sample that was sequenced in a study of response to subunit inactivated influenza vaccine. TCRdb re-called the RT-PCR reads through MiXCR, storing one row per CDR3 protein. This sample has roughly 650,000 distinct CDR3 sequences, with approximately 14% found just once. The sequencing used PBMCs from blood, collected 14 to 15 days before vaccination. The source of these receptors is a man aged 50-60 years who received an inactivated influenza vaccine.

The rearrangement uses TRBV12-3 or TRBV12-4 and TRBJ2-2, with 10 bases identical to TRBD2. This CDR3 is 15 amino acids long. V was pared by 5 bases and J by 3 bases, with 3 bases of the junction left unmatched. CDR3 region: CASSQGLAYTGELFF. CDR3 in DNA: TGTGCCAGCAGTCAGGGACTAGCGTACACCGGGGAGCTGTTTTTT.

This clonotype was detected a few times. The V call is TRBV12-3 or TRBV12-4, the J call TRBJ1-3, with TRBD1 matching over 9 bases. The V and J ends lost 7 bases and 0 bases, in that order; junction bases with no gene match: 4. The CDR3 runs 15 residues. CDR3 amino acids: CASTQTGGSGNTIYF. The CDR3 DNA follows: TGTGCCAGCACCCAGACAGGGGGCTCTGGAAACACCATATATTTT.

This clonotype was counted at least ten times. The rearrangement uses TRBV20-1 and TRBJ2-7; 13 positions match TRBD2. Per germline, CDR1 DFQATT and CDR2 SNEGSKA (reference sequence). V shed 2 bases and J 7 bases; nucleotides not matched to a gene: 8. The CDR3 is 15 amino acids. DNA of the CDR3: TGCAGTGCTAGACGAGGGACTAGCGGGATTGGGGAGCAGTACTTC. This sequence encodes CSARRGTSGIGEQYF.

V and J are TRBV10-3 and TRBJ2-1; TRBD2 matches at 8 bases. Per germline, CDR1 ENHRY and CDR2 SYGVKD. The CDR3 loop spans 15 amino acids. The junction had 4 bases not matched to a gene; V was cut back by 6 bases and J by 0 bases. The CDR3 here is CAISQSGGSYNEQFF. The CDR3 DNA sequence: TGTGCCATCAGCCAAAGCGGGGGCTCCTACAATGAGCAGTTCTTC.

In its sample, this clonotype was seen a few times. CDR3 DNA: TGCGCCAGCAGCTTGAGTCGCGGGGAACCCACAGATACGCAGTATTTT. This sequence encodes CASSLSRGEPTDTQYF. V is TRBV5-1 and J is TRBJ2-3, with D tentatively TRBD2 (6 bases). Trimming stripped 1 base from V and 2 bases from J, with 14 bases between. CDR3 length equals 16 residues. From germline, CDR1 is SGHRS and CDR2 YFSETQ. The variable domain in full, with the rest retrieved from reference TRBV5-1 and TRBJ2-3, is KAGVTQTPRYLIKTRGQQVTLSCSPISGHRSVSWYQQTPGQGLQFLFEYFSETQRNKGNFPGRFSGRQFSNSRSEMNVSTLELGDSALYLCASSLSRGEPTDTQYFGPGTRLTVL.

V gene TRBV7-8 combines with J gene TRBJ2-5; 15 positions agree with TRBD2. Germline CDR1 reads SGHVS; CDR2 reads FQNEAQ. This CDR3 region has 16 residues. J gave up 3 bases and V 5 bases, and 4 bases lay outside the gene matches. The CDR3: CASSPGTSGGKETQYF. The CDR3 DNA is TGTGCCAGCAGCCCAGGGACTAGCGGGGGGAAAGAGACCCAGTACTTC.

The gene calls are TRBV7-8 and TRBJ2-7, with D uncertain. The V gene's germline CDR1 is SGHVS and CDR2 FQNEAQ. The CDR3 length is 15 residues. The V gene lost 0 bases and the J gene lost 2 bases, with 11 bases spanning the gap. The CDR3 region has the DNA TGTGCCAGCAGCTTAGCCCTCCTGCCGACCTACGAGCAGTACTTC. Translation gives CASSLALLPTYEQYF. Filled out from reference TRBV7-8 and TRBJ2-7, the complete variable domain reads GAGVSQSPRYKVAKRGQDVALRCDPISGHVSLFWYQQALGQGPEFLTYFQNEAQLDKSGLPSDRFFAERPEGSVSTLKIQRTQQEDSAVYLCASSLALLPTYEQYFGPGTRLTVT.

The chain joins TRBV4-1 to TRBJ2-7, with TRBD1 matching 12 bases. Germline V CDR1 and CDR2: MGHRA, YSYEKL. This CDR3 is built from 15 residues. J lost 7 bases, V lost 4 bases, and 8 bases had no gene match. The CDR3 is CASSPTGTGGGEQYF. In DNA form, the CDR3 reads TGCGCCAGCAGCCCCACCGGGACAGGGGGCGGGGAGCAGTACTTC.

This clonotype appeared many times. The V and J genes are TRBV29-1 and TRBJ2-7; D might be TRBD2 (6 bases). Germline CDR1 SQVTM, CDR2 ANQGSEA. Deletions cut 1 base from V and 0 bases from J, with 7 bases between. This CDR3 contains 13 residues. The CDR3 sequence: CSVEVGGSYEQYF. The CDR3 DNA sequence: TGCAGCGTTGAAGTCGGGGGCTCCTACGAGCAGTACTTC.

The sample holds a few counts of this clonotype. The CDR3 DNA is TGTGCCAGCGGGGACCGGAGGGTTATCCAAGAGACCCAGTACTTC. This codes for CASGDRRVIQETQYF. The V call is TRBV6-4, the J call TRBJ2-5; possibly TRBD2 for D (6 bases). Germline V gene lookup returns CDR1 MRHNA and CDR2 SNTAGT. Trimming shortened V by 8 bases and J by 1 base, and 17 bases separated the two germline ends. The CDR3 consists of 15 residues.